A selection of T cell receptor beta chains follows, all from one sample in a study of blood T cell repertoires in COVID-19. Only in-frame clones appear in the TCRdb table, and some are missing; sequencing was by immunoSEQ multiplex PCR. Of approximately 190,000 clones listed, roughly 82% are singletons. The sample taken for sequencing was peripheral blood. These receptors originate from a woman aged 60-75 years with COVID-19, enrolled during active disease. CDR3s include the opening cysteine and the closing phenylalanine or tryptophan. The order of the fields is clone size, V gene, J gene, D gene, CDR3 length, CDR3 protein, CDR3 DNA. D genes are given only for firm matches. The size of a clone is reported for some rows only, either as once, few or many, or as a class for expanded clones.

>once|TRBV20-1|TRBJ1-1|.|14
CSASRSQGNTEAFF
TGCAGTGCTAGTCGATCGCAGGGGAACACTGAAGCTTTCTTT
>.|TRBV7-2|TRBJ2-2|TRBD2|15
CAIATSGGHTGELFF
TGTGCCATCGCGACTAGCGGGGGGCATACCGGGGAGCTGTTTTTT
>.|TRBV9|TRBJ2-3|TRBD2|15
CASSIVREGHDTQYF
TGTGCCAGCAGCATAGTGCGGGAGGGCCATGATACGCAGTATTTT
>.|TRBV10-2|TRBJ2-1|.|13
CASSALLYNEQFF
TGCGCCAGCAGTGCACTACTTTACAATGAGCAGTTCTTC
>once|TRBV19|TRBJ1-5|.|15
CASSIGRAGNQPQHF
TGTGCCAGTAGTATCGGCAGGGCGGGGAACCAGCCCCAGCATTTT
>.|TRBV27|TRBJ2-3|TRBD2|16
CASSLRREWLGDTQYF
TGTGCCAGCAGTTTAAGGCGGGAGTGGCTTGGAGATACGCAGTATTTT
>.|TRBV6-5|TRBJ1-2|.|14
CASSPPGELYGYTF
TGTGCCAGCAGTCCTCCCGGGGAGCTTTATGGCTACACCTTC
>.|TRBV16|TRBJ1-2|.|16
CASSQWPGVTNYGYTF
TGTGCCAGCAGCCAATGGCCAGGGGTGACTAACTATGGCTACACCTTC
>few|TRBV11-2|TRBJ2-1|.|15
CASSLEANAVNEQFF
TGTGCCAGCAGCTTAGAGGCTAATGCGGTCAATGAGCAGTTCTTC
>.|TRBV28|TRBJ2-2|.|16
CASSSPGVGYTGELFF
TGTGCCAGCAGTTCCCCGGGGGTAGGGTACACCGGGGAGCTGTTTTTT
>once|TRBV10-1|TRBJ1-1|.|14
CASSDNRENTEAFF
TGCGCCAGCAGTGACAACAGAGAGAACACTGAAGCTTTCTTT
>.|TRBV28|TRBJ1-4|TRBD1|14
CASSFGTVNEKLFF
TGTGCCAGCAGTTTTGGGACAGTTAATGAAAAACTGTTTTTT
>.|TRBV7-2|TRBJ2-7|TRBD1|15
CASSLAGQGAYEQYF
TGTGCCAGCAGCTTAGCGGGACAGGGTGCCTACGAGCAGTACTTC
>.|TRBV5-4|TRBJ2-7|TRBD2|15
CASSPTSGSSYEQYF
TGTGCCAGCAGCCCTACTAGCGGGAGCTCCTACGAGCAGTACTTC
>.|TRBV23-1|TRBJ1-2|.|16
CASSQSVTPGSYGYTF
TGCGCCAGCAGTCAATCCGTGACCCCGGGGAGCTATGGCTACACCTTC
>.|TRBV5-4|TRBJ1-1|.|13
CASSLVNRAEAFF
TGTGCCAGCAGCTTAGTAAACAGGGCTGAAGCTTTCTTT
>.|TRBV7-3|TRBJ2-3|TRBD2|13
CASSPQSGGTQYF
TGTGCCAGCAGCCCCCAGAGCGGGGGTACGCAGTATTTT
>once|TRBV3-1/TRBV3-2|TRBJ2-3|.|17
CASSQVLGGPETDTQYF
TGTGCCAGCAGCCAAGTTTTGGGGGGTCCGGAGACAGATACGCAGTATTTT
>.|TRBV11-2|TRBJ2-1|TRBD2|18
CASNLGTSGPFTYNEQFF
TGTGCCAGCAACTTGGGGACTAGCGGCCCGTTCACCTACAATGAGCAGTTCTTC
>.|TRBV3-1/TRBV3-2|TRBJ2-1|TRBD1|14
CARTPRQGYNEQFF
TGTGCCAGGACTCCTAGACAGGGCTACAATGAGCAGTTCTTC
>.|TRBV10-1|TRBJ2-3|TRBD2|14
CARPRGGGVDTQYF
TGCGCCCGACCTCGAGGCGGGGGTGTGGATACGCAGTATTTT
>.|TRBV5-1|TRBJ2-1|TRBD2|14
CASSSSGGYNEQFF
TGCGCCAGCAGTTCTAGCGGGGGATACAATGAGCAGTTCTTC
>.|TRBV5-1|TRBJ1-4|TRBD1|17
CASSPGQGGANNEKLFF
TGCGCCAGCAGCCCCGGACAGGGGGGAGCTAATAATGAAAAACTGTTTTTT
>.|TRBV6-5|TRBJ2-7|.|14
CASSYSEVSDEQYF
TGTGCCAGCAGTTACTCCGAGGTCTCGGACGAGCAGTACTTC
>.|TRBV7-2|TRBJ1-6|TRBD1|14
CASSFRDRPSPLHF
TGTGCCAGCAGCTTCCGGGACAGGCCTTCACCCCTCCACTTT
>.|TRBV28|TRBJ2-7|.|11
CASSRSYEQYF
TGTGCCAGCAGTCGTTCCTACGAGCAGTACTTC
>.|TRBV7-3|TRBJ2-3|.|14
CASSLSPGTDTQYF
TGTGCCAGCAGCTTATCCCCGGGCACAGATACGCAGTATTTT
>.|TRBV19|TRBJ2-5|TRBD2|13
CASSMGLVMDQYF
TGTGCCAGTAGTATGGGACTAGTAATGGACCAGTACTTC
>.|TRBV18|TRBJ2-4|TRBD2|17
CASSPIAGVIAKNIQYF
TGTGCCAGCTCACCAATAGCGGGGGTAATAGCCAAAAACATTCAGTACTTC
>once|TRBV6-1|TRBJ2-7|TRBD1|14
CASSELRGPYEQYF
TGTGCCAGCAGTGAACTCAGGGGGCCCTACGAGCAGTACTTC